Listed here are 8 T cell receptor beta chains from one sample, sequenced in a study of response to subunit inactivated influenza vaccine. One entry per CDR3 protein results from TCRdb running MiXCR on the RT-PCR reads. Of around 490,000 distinct CDR3 sequences listed, 7.5% to 8.5% are singletons. The sequencing here drew on PBMCs from blood, taken approximately 25 months after vaccination. Receptors were obtained from a man aged 45 to 70 who received an inactivated influenza vaccine.

Comment on this clonotype: A much larger clone differs from this one at a single base, so this may be a read error. The chain couples TRBV6-5 to TRBJ1-6; weak D call: TRBD1 (6 bases). Trimming left V 2 bases short and J 7 bases short, with 12 bases between. The CDR3 extends over 15 amino acids. Germline-derived CDR1 and CDR2 are MNHEY and SVGAGI. The CDR3, as DNA: TGTGCCAGCAGTTACCTGGGACATGGAAATTCACCCCTCCACTTT. Translating gives CASSYLGHGNSPLHF.

This clonotype was seen only a few times. V usage is TRBV7-9 and J usage is TRBJ2-2; D might be TRBD2 (5 bases). CDR1 SEHNR and CDR2 FQNEAQ come from the germline V gene (reference sequence). The V gene lost 5 bases and the J gene lost 0 bases, with 13 bases spanning the gap. The CDR3 length is 16 residues. The CDR3 DNA follows: TGTGCCAGCAGCCACCGGGAATACTCGAACACCGGGGAGCTGTTTTTT. Its translation is CASSHREYSNTGELFF.

Only a few counts were recorded for this clonotype. This rearrangement joins TRBV20-1 to TRBJ1-3; TRBD1 aligns across 8 bases. V lost 6 bases to trimming and J lost 4 bases; unmatched junction nucleotides: 11. The CDR3 loop spans 15 amino acids. The germline gives CDR1 DFQATT, CDR2 SNEGSKA (reference sequence). Here the CDR3 DNA reads TGCAGTGCAACCGCGGACAGGGAGGCAGGAAACACCATATATTTT. This sequence encodes CSATADREAGNTIYF.

The V call is TRBV24-1, the J call TRBJ2-1, with 12 bases fitting TRBD2. CDR3 length equals 15 residues. Germline lookup yields CDR1 KGHDR and CDR2 SFDVKD. The V segment lost 4 bases and the J segment 5 bases; nucleotides outside the gene matches: 2. The CDR3 DNA reads as TGTGCCACCAGTGACTGGACTAGCGGGGACAATGAGCAGTTCTTC. Protein sequence: CATSDWTSGDNEQFF.

The chain recombines TRBV11-2 with TRBJ2-3; 13 bases are shared with TRBD2. The ends lost 5 bases at V and 10 bases at J; junction bases unmatched: 12. Germline V gene data show CDR1 as SGHAT and CDR2 as FQNNGV. This CDR3 contains 16 residues. The CDR3 nucleotides are TGTGCCAGCAGCCCTGGACTAGCGGGAGTCGGAGGTTCGCAGTATTTT. Encoded protein: CASSPGLAGVGGSQYF.

This clonotype was counted many times. The gene calls are TRBV15 and TRBJ2-1; 7 bases agree with TRBD2. Germline-derived CDR1 and CDR2 are LNHNV and YYDKDF (reference sequence). With V trimmed by 5 bases and J by 2 bases, 6 bases remained unmatched. The CDR3 is 15 amino acids. The CDR3 sequence is CATSLRGSPYNEQFF. DNA of the CDR3: TGTGCCACCAGCCTGCGGGGGTCCCCCTACAATGAGCAGTTCTTC.

This clonotype came up many times. This chain links TRBV12-3 or TRBV12-4 with TRBJ2-1; D uncertain. The CDR3 is 12 amino acids. V gave up 3 bases and J gave up 11 bases, with 11 bases separating them. The CDR3 protein is CASSLPPLQQFF. DNA for the CDR3: TGTGCCAGCAGTTTGCCCCCCCTACAGCAGTTCTTC.

The V gene is TRBV12-3 or TRBV12-4, the J gene TRBJ1-2; the match to TRBD1 covers 10 bases. CDR3 size: 14 residues. Trimming removed 6 bases from V and 6 bases from J; junction bases left unmatched: 7. The CDR3 spells CASSPTGGADGYTF. CDR3 DNA sequence: TGTGCCAGCAGCCCGACAGGGGGCGCGGATGGCTACACCTTC.